This entry describes one T cell receptor (beta chain). Its antigen is not known. The data derive from a study of T cell responses to AZD1222 COVID-19 vaccine. Study in general: Doses given second, at about 4 or about 12 weeks, were pooled.

CDR1 SGHVS and CDR2 FQNEAQ come from the germline V gene. Losses at the gene ends were 3 bases for V and 1 base for J; bases not matched to a gene: 12. The CDR3 consists of 19 residues. The method was immunoSEQ multiplex PCR; TCRdb's version includes in-frame clones alone and lacks a portion of them. Of about 170,000 clones in the sample, 75% to 90% are singletons; the top ten hold 6.9%. General study results and limits: Without day 14 samples, only post-peak T cell repertoires were studied.

The chain is built from TRBV7-8 and TRBJ2-2, with 9 bases identical to TRBD1. The TCR sequence derives from an adult in good health. The sample in question was peripheral blood, obtained on day 0 of AZD1222 vaccination. CDR3 residues: CASSFLDNLDRGNTGELFF. In nucleotides, the CDR3 is TGTGCCAGCAGCTTCTTAGACAACTTGGACAGGGGGAACACCGGGGAGCTGTTTTTT.